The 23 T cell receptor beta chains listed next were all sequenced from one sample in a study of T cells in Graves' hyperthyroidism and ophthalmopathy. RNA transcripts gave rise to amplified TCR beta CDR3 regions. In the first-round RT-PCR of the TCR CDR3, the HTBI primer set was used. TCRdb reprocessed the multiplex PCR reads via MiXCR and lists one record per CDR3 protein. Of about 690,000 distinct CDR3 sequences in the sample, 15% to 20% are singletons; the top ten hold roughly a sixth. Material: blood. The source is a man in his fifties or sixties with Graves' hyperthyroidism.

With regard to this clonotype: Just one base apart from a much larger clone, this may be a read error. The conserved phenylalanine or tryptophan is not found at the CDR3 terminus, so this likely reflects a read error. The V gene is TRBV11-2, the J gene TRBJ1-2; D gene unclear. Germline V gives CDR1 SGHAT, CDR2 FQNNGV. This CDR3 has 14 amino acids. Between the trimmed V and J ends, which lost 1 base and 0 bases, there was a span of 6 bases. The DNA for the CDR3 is TGTGCCAGCAGCTTAGGTACACCTAACTATGGCTACACCCTC. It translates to CASSLGTPNYGYTL.

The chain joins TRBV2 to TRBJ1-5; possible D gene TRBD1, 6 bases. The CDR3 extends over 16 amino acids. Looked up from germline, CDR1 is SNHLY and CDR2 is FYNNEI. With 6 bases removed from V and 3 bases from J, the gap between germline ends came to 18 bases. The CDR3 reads CASRTGGRLVNQPQHF. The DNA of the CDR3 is TGTGCCAGCAGAACGGGGGGCAGGCTGGTCAATCAGCCCCAGCATTTT.

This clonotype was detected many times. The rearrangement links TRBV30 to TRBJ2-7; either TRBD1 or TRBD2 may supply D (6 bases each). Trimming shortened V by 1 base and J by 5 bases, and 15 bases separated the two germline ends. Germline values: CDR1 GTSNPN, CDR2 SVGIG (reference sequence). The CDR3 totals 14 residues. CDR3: CAWSAYREAHEQYF. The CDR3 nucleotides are TGTGCCTGGAGTGCGTACAGGGAGGCCCACGAGCAGTACTTC.

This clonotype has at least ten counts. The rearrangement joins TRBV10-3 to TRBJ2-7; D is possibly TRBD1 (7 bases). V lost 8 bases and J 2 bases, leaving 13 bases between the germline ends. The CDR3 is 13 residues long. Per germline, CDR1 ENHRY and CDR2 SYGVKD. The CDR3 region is CAIRQGGTYEQYF. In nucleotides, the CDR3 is TGTGCCATCCGGCAGGGGGGAACCTACGAGCAGTACTTC.

CDR3 sequence reads: CASSVVQTESGGSTDTQYF. The CDR3 DNA reads as TGTGCCAGCAGCGTAGTTCAGACGGAGAGCGGCGGGAGCACAGATACGCAGTATTTT. This rearrangement joins TRBV9 to TRBJ2-3; tentative D call: TRBD2 (5 bases). Trimming shortened V by 0 bases and J by 0 bases, and 20 bases separated the two germline ends. The CDR3 totals 19 residues. Germline V gene sequence: CDR1 SGDLS, CDR2 YYNGEE.

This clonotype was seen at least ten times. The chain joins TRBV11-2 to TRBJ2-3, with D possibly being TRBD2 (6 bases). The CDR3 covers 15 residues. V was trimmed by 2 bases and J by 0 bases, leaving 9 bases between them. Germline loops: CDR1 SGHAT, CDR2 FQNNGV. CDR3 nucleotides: TGTGCCAGCAGCTTATCGGACTACAGCACAGATACGCAGTATTTT. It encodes CASSLSDYSTDTQYF.

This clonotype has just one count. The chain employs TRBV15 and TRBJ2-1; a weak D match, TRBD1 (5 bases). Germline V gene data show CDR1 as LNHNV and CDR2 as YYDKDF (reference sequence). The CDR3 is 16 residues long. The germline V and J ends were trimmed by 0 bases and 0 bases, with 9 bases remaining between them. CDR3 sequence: CATSRDRASSYNEQFF. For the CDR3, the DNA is TGTGCCACCAGCAGAGACAGGGCTAGCTCCTACAATGAGCAGTTCTTC.

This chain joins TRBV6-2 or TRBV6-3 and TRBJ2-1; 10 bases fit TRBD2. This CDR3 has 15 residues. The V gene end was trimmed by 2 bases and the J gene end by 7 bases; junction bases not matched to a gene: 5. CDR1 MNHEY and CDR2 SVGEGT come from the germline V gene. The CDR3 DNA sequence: TGTGCCAGCAGTTACCGGGCTAGCGGGAGTAATGAGCAGTTCTTC. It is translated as CASSYRASGSNEQFF.

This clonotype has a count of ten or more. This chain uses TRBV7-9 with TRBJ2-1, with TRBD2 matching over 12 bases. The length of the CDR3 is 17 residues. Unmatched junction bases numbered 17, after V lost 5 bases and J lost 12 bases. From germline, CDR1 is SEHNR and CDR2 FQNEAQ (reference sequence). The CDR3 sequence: CASSPPQGRLAGASQFF. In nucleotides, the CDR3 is TGTGCCAGCAGCCCCCCCCAGGGACGACTAGCGGGAGCCTCGCAGTTCTTC.

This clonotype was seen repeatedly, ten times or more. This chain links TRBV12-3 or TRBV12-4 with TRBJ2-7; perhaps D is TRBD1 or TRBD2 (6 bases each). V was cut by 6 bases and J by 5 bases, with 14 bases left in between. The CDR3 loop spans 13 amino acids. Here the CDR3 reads CASRTGLPNEQYF. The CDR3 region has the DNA TGTGCCAGCAGGACAGGACTACCTAACGAGCAGTACTTC.

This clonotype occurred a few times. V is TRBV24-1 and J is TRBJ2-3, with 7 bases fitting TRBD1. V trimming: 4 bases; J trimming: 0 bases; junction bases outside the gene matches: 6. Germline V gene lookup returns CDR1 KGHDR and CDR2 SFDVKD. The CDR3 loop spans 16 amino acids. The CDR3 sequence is CATSDPRGPSTDTQYF. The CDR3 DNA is TGTGCCACCAGTGACCCAAGGGGGCCCAGCACAGATACGCAGTATTTT.

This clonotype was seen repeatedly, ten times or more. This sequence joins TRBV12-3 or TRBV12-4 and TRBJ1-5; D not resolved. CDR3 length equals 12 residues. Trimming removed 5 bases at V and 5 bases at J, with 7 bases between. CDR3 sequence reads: CASSEAYQPQHF. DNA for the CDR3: TGTGCCAGCAGTGAGGCCTATCAGCCCCAGCATTTT.

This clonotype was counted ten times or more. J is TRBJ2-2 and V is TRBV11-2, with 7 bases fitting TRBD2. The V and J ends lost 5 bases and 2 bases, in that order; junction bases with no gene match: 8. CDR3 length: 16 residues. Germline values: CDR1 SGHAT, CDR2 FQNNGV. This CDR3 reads CASSGGDYFNTGELFF. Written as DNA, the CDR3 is TGTGCCAGCAGCGGTGGGGACTATTTTAACACCGGGGAGCTGTTTTTT. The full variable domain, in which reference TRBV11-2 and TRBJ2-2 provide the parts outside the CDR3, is EAGVAQSPRYKIIEKRQSVAFWCNPISGHATLYWYQQILGQGPKLLIQFQNNGVVDDSQLPKDRFSAERLKGVDSTLKIQPAKLEDSAVYLCASSGGDYFNTGELFFGEGSRLTVL.

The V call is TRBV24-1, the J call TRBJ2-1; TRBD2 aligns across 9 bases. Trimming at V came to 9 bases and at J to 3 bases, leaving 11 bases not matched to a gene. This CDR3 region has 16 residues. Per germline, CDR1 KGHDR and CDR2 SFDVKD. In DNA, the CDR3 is TGTGCCACCGGTTCCCCTCTAGCGGGAAACTACAATGAGCAGTTCTTC. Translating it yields CATGSPLAGNYNEQFF.

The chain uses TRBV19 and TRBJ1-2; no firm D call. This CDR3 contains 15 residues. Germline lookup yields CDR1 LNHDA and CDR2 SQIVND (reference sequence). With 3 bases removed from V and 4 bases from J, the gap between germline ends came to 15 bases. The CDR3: CASSIGQNFFYGYTF. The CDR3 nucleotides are TGTGCCAGTAGTATCGGGCAGAACTTTTTCTATGGCTACACCTTC.

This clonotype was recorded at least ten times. The CDR3 sequence is CASSLWGRRNTEAFF. CDR3 sequence (DNA): TGTGCCAGCAGCTTATGGGGCAGGAGGAACACTGAAGCTTTCTTT. This chain links TRBV11-2 with TRBJ1-1; maybe TRBD1 (5 bases). V lost 2 bases to trimming and J lost 1 base, with 11 bases between them. Germline CDR1 SGHAT, CDR2 FQNNGV. The CDR3 length is 15 residues.

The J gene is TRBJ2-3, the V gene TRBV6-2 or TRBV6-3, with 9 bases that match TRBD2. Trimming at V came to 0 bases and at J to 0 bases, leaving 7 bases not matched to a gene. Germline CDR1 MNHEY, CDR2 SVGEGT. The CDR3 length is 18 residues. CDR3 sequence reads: CASSYSGLAGTSTDTQYF. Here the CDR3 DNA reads TGTGCCAGCAGTTACTCGGGCCTAGCGGGAACTAGCACAGATACGCAGTATTTT.

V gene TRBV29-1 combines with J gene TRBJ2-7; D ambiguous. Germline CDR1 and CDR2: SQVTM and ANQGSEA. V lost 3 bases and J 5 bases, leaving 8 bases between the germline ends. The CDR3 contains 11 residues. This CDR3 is CSVDPRNEQYF. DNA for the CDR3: TGCAGCGTTGACCCCAGGAACGAGCAGTACTTC.

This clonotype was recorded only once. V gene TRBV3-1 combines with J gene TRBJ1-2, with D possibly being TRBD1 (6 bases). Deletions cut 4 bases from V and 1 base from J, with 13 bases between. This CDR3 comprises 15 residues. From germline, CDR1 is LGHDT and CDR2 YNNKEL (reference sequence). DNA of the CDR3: TGTGCCAGCAGCCCCTGGGACACAAATAACTATGGCTACACCTTC. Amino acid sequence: CASSPWDTNNYGYTF.

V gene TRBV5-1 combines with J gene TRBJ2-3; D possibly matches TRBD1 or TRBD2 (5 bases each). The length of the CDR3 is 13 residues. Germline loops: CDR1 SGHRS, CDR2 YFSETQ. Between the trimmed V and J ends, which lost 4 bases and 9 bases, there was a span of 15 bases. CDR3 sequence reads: CASSEPGPSTQYF. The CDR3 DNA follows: TGCGCCAGCAGCGAACCGGGACCGTCGACGCAGTATTTT.

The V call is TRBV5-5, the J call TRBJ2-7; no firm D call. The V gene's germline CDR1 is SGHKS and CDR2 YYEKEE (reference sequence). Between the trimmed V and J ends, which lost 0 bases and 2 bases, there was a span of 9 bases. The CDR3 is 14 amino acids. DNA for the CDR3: TGTGCCAGCAGCTTGGTTCCGGTCGCCTACGAGCAGTACTTC. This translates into CASSLVPVAYEQYF.

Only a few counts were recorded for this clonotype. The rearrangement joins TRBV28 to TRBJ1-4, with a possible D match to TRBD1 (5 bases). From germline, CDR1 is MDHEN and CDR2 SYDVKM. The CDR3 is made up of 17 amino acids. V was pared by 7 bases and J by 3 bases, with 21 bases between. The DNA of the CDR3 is TGTGCCAGCACCCCCGCCGGGACGGGGGGTTCTAATGAAAAACTGTTTTTT. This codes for CASTPAGTGGSNEKLFF.

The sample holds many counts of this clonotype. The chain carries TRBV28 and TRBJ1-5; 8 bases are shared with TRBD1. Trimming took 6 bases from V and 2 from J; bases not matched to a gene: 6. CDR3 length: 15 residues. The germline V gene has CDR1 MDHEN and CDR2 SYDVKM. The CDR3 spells CASRIQGGGNQPQHF. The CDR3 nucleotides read TGTGCCAGCAGAATACAGGGGGGTGGCAATCAGCCCCAGCATTTT.